This T cell receptor beta chain appears in the sequencing data of a study of cytomegalovirus exposure and HLA in healthy donors. Trimming at V came to 4 bases and at J to 6 bases, leaving 3 bases not matched to a gene. The CDR3 loop spans 11 amino acids. Germline V gene lookup returns CDR1 GTSNPN and CDR2 SVGIG (reference sequence). Study-level points and caveats: Cytomegalovirus status, reportedly, was diagnosed with high specificity and sensitivity by the classifier. The authors later linked a missense DCLRE1C variant to TCR beta V- and J-gene trimming. In a later analysis, HLA-associated TCR beta chains were more clonally expanded than equally common others.

A word on this clone: Its antigen is currently unknown.

13 Jbeta primers and 60 Vbeta primers were used for the PCR. Profiled with immunoSEQ multiplex PCR; TCRdb holds only in-frame clones, not every one. The data hold approximately 95,000 clones, with around 75% observed a single time. V usage is TRBV30 and J usage is TRBJ2-7; 7 bases map to TRBD1. This clonotype originated in a man younger than 30 in good health and CMV-seropositive. The sample comprised PBMCs. The CDR3 sequence: CAWTTGFEQYF. CDR3 nucleotides: TGTGCCTGGACGACAGGGTTCGAGCAGTACTTC.